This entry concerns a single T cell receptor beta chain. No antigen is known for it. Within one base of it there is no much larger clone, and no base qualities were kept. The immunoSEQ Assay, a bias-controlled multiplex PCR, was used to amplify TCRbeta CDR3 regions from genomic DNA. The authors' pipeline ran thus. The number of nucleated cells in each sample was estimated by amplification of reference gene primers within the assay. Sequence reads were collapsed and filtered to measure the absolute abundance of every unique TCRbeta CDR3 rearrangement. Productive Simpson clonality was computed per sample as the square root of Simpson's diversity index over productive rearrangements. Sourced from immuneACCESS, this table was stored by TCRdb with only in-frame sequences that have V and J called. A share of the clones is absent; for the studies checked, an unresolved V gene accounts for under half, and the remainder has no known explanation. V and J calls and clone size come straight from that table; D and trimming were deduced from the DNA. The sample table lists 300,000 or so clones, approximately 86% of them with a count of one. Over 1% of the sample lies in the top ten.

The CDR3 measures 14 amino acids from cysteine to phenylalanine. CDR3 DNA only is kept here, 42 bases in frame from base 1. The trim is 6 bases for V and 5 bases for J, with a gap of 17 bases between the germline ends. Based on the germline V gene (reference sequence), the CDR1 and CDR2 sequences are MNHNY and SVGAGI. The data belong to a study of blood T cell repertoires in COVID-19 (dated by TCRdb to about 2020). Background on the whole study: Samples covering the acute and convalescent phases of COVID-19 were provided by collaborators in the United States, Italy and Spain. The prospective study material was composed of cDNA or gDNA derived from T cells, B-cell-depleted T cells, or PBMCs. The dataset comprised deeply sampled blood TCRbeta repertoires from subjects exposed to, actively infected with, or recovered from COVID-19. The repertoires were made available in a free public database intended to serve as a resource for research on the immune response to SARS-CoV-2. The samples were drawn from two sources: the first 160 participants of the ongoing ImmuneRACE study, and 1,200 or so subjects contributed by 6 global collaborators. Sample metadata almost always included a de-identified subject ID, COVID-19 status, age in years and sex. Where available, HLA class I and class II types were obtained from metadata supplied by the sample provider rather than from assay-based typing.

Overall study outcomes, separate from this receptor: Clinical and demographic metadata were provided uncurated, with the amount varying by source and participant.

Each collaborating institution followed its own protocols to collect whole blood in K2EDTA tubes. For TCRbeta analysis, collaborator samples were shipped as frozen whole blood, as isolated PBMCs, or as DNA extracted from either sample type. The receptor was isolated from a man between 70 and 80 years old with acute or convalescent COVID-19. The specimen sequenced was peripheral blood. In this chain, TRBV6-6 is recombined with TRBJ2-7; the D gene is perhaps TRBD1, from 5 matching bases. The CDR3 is CASSFGHPGNEQYF. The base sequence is TGTGCCAGCAGCTTCGGACACCCGGGCAACGAGCAGTACTTC.